Described below is a single TCR beta chain sequence and its context. Its antigen target is currently unknown. No quality values exist for individual bases; no much larger clone is one base distant. The time point label for this specimen denotes: cycle 4 day 1 (C4D1), after 5 to 7 weeks of nivolumab. All trial patients had relapsed after autologous stem cell transplantation, with cohorts A, B and C differing in prior brentuximab vedotin exposure. The trial cohort comprised 60 or so patients with relapsed/refractory classical Hodgkin lymphoma whose best overall responses were complete response, partial response or progressive disease. Trial patients were treated with single-agent nivolumab in the multi-cohort phase II CheckMate 205 trial. An independent review committee assessed best overall response using the 2007 International Working Group response criteria. PBMCs from the trial were collected at three points: immediately before nivolumab initiation (C1D1), and during therapy at cycle 2 day 1 and cycle 4 day 1. Peripheral blood was collected in 8 mL Vacutainer Cell Preparation Tubes, from which PBMCs were isolated by centrifugation and then cryopreserved.

These data come from a study of PD-1 blockade in classical Hodgkin lymphoma (dated by TCRdb to 2019 to 2021). About the full investigation: Nivolumab dosing was 3 mg/kg intravenously every 2 weeks, continuing until either disease progression or unacceptable toxicity. A peripheral blood immune signature of response to PD-1 blockade in classical Hodgkin lymphoma was defined using TCR beta sequencing and CyTOF.

Overall results and qualifications from the work: Lower diversity was observed in patients in whom nivolumab was started less than 1 year after ASCT, and these patients were excluded from later analyses so that confounding by immune reconstitution would be avoided. Baseline TCR diversity was reported as lower in newly diagnosed patients than in healthy donors, and lower still in relapsed/refractory patients. Only a single clinical trial cohort was studied, and what caused the repertoire differences, possibly disease activity or prior therapy, remained undefined. CD4+ but not CD8+ TCR diversity rose significantly by C4D1 (p=0.0027 vs p=0.16), most apparent in complete responders (p=0.02). Among trial patients, those achieving complete response had baseline diversity similar to that of newly diagnosed patients, while diversity was significantly lower in partial responders and progressors.

The Qiagen DNeasy kit was used to extract genomic DNA from unsorted PBMCs and from the negatively selected CD4+ and CD8+ fractions. TCR beta CDR3 regions were subjected to amplification by immunoSEQ multiplex PCR with primers that anneal to V and J segments. Amplification bias was minimized using a synthetic immune receptor repertoire, and residual bias was removed computationally after sequencing. Processing in the source paper ran as follows. Repertoire diversity was quantified as the Shannon entropy index using custom Python scripts. Unsorted, CD4+ and CD8+ repertoires were examined separately, except in combined analyses, for which CD4+ and CD8+ sequences were merged in silico. Clonal expansion was defined as at least a 2-fold frequency increase after treatment relative to C1D1, with a pseudocount of 0.5 for undetected baseline clones. Clones with 0 or 1 copy at C1D1 were defined as singleton clones, while clones with 2 or more copies were defined as non-singleton clones. By matching protein sequences in sorted samples from the same patient, clones expanded in unsorted samples were annotated as CD4+, CD8+ or unknown. Diversity changes from C1D1 to C4D1 were tested in paired samples using Wilcoxon tests. TCRdb mirrors the immuneACCESS table, restricted to in-frame sequences. Some clones are absent from its copies; in checked studies, under half trace to an unresolved V gene, and the reason for the others is unknown. From that table come the V and J calls and clone size; the DNA was used to work out D and trimming. Across this sample there are 80,000 to 95,000 clones, with 83% seen only once. Over 15% of the sample is in the top ten clones.

Sequencing used peripheral blood mononuclear cells (PBMCs), obtained before the fourth cycle of nivolumab. The TCR was taken from a human donor with classical Hodgkin lymphoma.

The nucleotide sequence is given as TGCAGCGCCGGGGGGGGAAAACGGGACGAGCAGTACTTC. Its protein product is CSAGGGKRDEQYF. In this chain, TRBV29-1 is recombined with TRBJ2-7, with 8 bases aligning to TRBD2. V is cut back by 7 bases and J by 5 bases, with 10 bases in the junction unmatched. Including the terminal cysteine and phenylalanine, the CDR3 comprises 13 residues. Only the CDR3 part of the read is kept: 39 bases, read in frame from the first base. The germline V gene encodes CDR1 SQVTM and CDR2 ANQGSEA.